A single sample is the source of the 21 T cell receptor beta chains below, sequenced in a study of beta chain features in type 1 diabetes. Points from the study as a whole: In all four CD4+ subsets, TCRB CDR3 length was significantly, moderately reduced in type 1 diabetes.

The investigators reverse transcribed all of the isolated RNA, so they sequenced expressed TCRB transcripts. Profiled with immunoSEQ multiplex PCR; TCRdb holds only in-frame clones, not every one. The sample records 600,000 to 700,000 clones, around 11% being singletons. These receptors' antigens are unknown. What was sequenced was naive CD4+ T cells from blood. The receptors come from a young man with type 1 diabetes.

This clone was detected a few times. The chain recombines TRBV9 with TRBJ1-2, with TRBD1 matching 7 bases. The CDR3 covers 15 residues. Per the germline V gene, CDR1 is SGDLS and CDR2 is YYNGEE. V dropped 0 bases and J dropped 7; count of bases not matched to a gene: 9. The CDR3 region has the DNA TGTGCCAGCAGCGTAGTTTCACGACAGGGCCGTGGCTACACCTTC. Translated: CASSVVSRQGRGYTF.

This clone was detected a few times. The V call is TRBV6-5, the J call TRBJ1-3, with D uncertain. Trimming stripped 0 bases from V and 2 bases from J, with 8 bases between. The CDR3 has 15 residues. From germline, CDR1 is MNHEY and CDR2 SVGAGI. CDR3: CASSYSGKAGNTIYF. The DNA for the CDR3 is TGTGCCAGCAGTTACTCGGGCAAGGCTGGAAACACCATATATTTT.

Concerning this clone itself: The same CDR3 can be traced to other DNA sequences in this sample. The V gene is TRBV5-1, the J gene TRBJ2-5, with D possibly TRBD1 on 5 matching bases. V was shortened by 0 bases and J by 2 bases, with 8 bases between the two germline ends. The germline CDR1 and CDR2 sequences are SGHRS and YFSETQ. The CDR3 has 14 residues. In DNA form, the CDR3 reads TGCGCCAGCAGCTTGGGTAGGGGTCAAGAGACCCAGTACTTC. This codes for CASSLGRGQETQYF.

The chain couples TRBV7-2 to TRBJ1-6; D gene ambiguous. V dropped 3 bases and J dropped 7 bases, with 7 bases sitting between them. This CDR3 spans 13 amino acids. CDR1 and CDR2 from the germline V gene are SGHTA and FQGNSA. The CDR3 sequence: CASSFTANSPLHF. Written as DNA, the CDR3 is TGTGCCAGCAGCTTTACAGCGAATTCACCCCTCCACTTT.

The chain employs TRBV18 and TRBJ1-4; TRBD1 might be the D (5 bases). The CDR3 is 13 residues long. V was pared by 9 bases and J by 7 bases, with 15 bases between. Looked up from germline, CDR1 is KGHSH and CDR2 is LQKENI. CDR3 residues: CASSQGEGEKLFF. The CDR3 DNA reads as TGTGCCAGTTCGCAGGGAGAAGGTGAAAAACTGTTTTTT.

The sample holds a few counts of this clone. The V call is TRBV7-2, the J call TRBJ2-7; 9 nucleotides match TRBD1. The J segment lost 5 bases and the V segment lost 10 bases, leaving 6 bases of the junction unmatched. CDR1 SGHTA and CDR2 FQGNSA come from the germline V gene. CDR3 size: 12 residues. The CDR3 DNA sequence: TGTGCCATACGGACAGGGGACCACGAGCAGTACTTC. Protein product: CAIRTGDHEQYF.

The rearrangement joins TRBV19 to TRBJ1-2; D might be TRBD1 (5 bases). Per the germline V gene, CDR1 is LNHDA and CDR2 is SQIVND (reference sequence). V lost 10 bases to trimming and J lost 2 bases, with 23 bases between them. The CDR3 is 16 amino acids. CDR3 nucleotides: TGTGCCACCCTCAATGGGGGGAGAAATTCAAACTATGGCTACACCTTC. Its translation: CATLNGGRNSNYGYTF. The full variable domain, in which reference TRBV19 and TRBJ1-2 provide the parts outside the CDR3, is DGGITQSPKYLFRKEGQNVTLSCEQNLNHDAMYWYRQDPGQGLRLIYYSQIVNDFQKGDIAEGYSVSREKKESFPLTVTSAQKNPTAFYLCATLNGGRNSNYGYTFGSGTRLTVV.

The chain employs TRBV7-6 and TRBJ2-5, with 10 bases that match TRBD2. Germline V gene data show CDR1 as SGHVS and CDR2 as FNYEAQ. This CDR3 is 16 amino acids long. Losses at the gene ends were 1 base for V and 1 base for J; bases not matched to a gene: 3. CDR3 residues: CASSLGVAGGQETQYF. CDR3 coding DNA: TGTGCCAGCAGCTTAGGCGTAGCGGGGGGCCAAGAGACCCAGTACTTC.

The chain recombines TRBV28 with TRBJ2-3, with D perhaps matching TRBD2 (6 bases). The V gene lost 6 bases and the J gene lost 3 bases, with 19 bases spanning the gap. The germline CDR1 and CDR2 sequences are MDHEN and SYDVKM. The CDR3 runs to 16 residues. In DNA, the CDR3 is TGTGCCAGCAGCGCCCATGGGAGACGGGAGACAGATACGCAGTATTTT. Its protein product is CASSAHGRRETDTQYF.

This clone was seen a handful of times. This chain joins TRBV2 and TRBJ2-5; no firm D call. The ends were cut back, 8 bases at V and 1 base at J, with 11 bases in the middle. The germline gives CDR1 SNHLY, CDR2 FYNNEI. This CDR3 has 13 residues. The CDR3 nucleotides read TGTGCCAGCCAAACGCGGCCCCAAGAGACCCAGTACTTC. Its protein product is CASQTRPQETQYF. The whole variable domain, filled in from reference TRBV2 and TRBJ2-5, reads EPEVTQTPSHQVTQMGQEVILRCVPISNHLYFYWYRQILGQKVEFLVSFYNNEISEKSEIFDDQFSVERPDGSNFTLKIRSTKLEDSAMYFCASQTRPQETQYFGPGTRLLVL.

The sample holds a few counts of this clone. This chain connects TRBV5-4 to TRBJ1-2, with 9 bases lining up with TRBD1. The germline gives CDR1 SGHNT, CDR2 YYREEE (reference sequence). The junction had 3 bases not matched to a gene; V was cut back by 4 bases and J by 8 bases. The CDR3 contains 12 residues. CDR3 in DNA: TGTGCCAGCAGCGGACAGGGGACGGGCTACACCTTC. Protein product: CASSGQGTGYTF. The variable domain in full, with the rest retrieved from reference TRBV5-4 and TRBJ1-2, is ETGVTQSPTHLIKTRGQQVTLRCSSQSGHNTVSWYQQALGQGPQFIFQYYREEENGRGNFPPRFSGLQFPNYSSELNVNALELDDSALYLCASSGQGTGYTFGSGTRLTVV.

In this sample, this clone turned up a few times. J is TRBJ1-2 and V is TRBV7-2, with unresolved D. Germline V gene lookup returns CDR1 SGHTA and CDR2 FQGNSA. The CDR3 sequence is 13 residues long. V lost 2 bases and J lost 8, with 12 bases in between. The CDR3 bases are TGTGCCAGCAGCTTATCTGGCCGCGGGGGCTACACCTTC. Amino acids: CASSLSGRGGYTF.

The chain carries TRBV30 and TRBJ2-1; 9 bases map to TRBD1. The CDR3 sequence is 11 residues long. CDR1 GTSNPN and CDR2 SVGIG come from the germline V gene (reference sequence). The trim removed 3 bases at V and 16 bases at J, leaving 7 bases unmatched. CDR3 sequence reads: CAWRGTGKTFF. In nucleotides, the CDR3 is TGTGCCTGGAGGGGGACAGGGAAGACCTTCTTC.

The CDR3 region is CASTRASNEKLFF. The CDR3 DNA reads as TGTGCCAGCACCAGGGCGTCTAATGAAAAACTGTTTTTT. V usage is TRBV25-1 and J usage is TRBJ1-4; D is perhaps TRBD1 (5 bases). V was shortened by 7 bases and J by 3 bases, with 9 bases between the two germline ends. The CDR3 sequence is 13 residues long. Germline V CDR1 and CDR2: MGHDK, SYGVNS.

The rearrangement joins TRBV15 to TRBJ1-4; 7 nucleotides match TRBD1. CDR1 is LNHNV, CDR2 YYDKDF, per germline (reference sequence). V shed 1 base and J 6 bases; nucleotides not matched to a gene: 8. This CDR3 has 16 residues. The CDR3 here is CATSRGEQGSYEKLFF. CDR3 nucleotide sequence: TGTGCCACCAGCAGAGGAGAACAGGGGTCCTATGAAAAACTGTTTTTT.

V and J are TRBV2 and TRBJ1-6; D might be TRBD1 (6 bases). V gave up 6 bases and J gave up 9 bases, with 15 bases separating them. Per germline, CDR1 SNHLY and CDR2 FYNNEI. This CDR3 is 14 amino acids long. CDR3 region: CASRGQWGASPLHF. The CDR3, as DNA: TGTGCCAGCAGAGGACAGTGGGGGGCTTCACCCCTCCACTTT.

V usage is TRBV7-2 and J usage is TRBJ2-5; the D is unclear. The CDR3 totals 15 residues. Germline-derived CDR1 and CDR2 are SGHTA and FQGNSA. Trimming left V 3 bases short and J 4 bases short, with 15 bases between. The CDR3: CASSFDRISVETQYF. The CDR3 bases are TGTGCCAGCAGCTTTGATCGGATCTCGGTAGAGACCCAGTACTTC.

The chain employs TRBV29-1 and TRBJ2-1; 12 bases map to TRBD2. Germline lookup yields CDR1 SQVTM and CDR2 ANQGSEA. CDR3 length: 16 amino acids. Trimming took 6 bases from V and 7 from J; bases not matched to a gene: 13. CDR3 in DNA: TGCAGCGTCACCATACTAGCGGGGGGCCGCCCAAATGAGCAGTTCTTC. This translates into CSVTILAGGRPNEQFF.

The table lists this clone with a few counts. The V and J genes are TRBV7-2 and TRBJ2-4, with TRBD2 matching over 8 bases. V was clipped by 1 base and J by 1 base; unmatched bases: 9. The CDR3 covers 18 residues. Germline assignment: CDR1 SGHTA and CDR2 FQGNSA. Here the CDR3 reads CASSLVGGGGPAKNIQYF. The CDR3 nucleotides read TGTGCCAGCAGCTTAGTGGGTGGCGGGGGGCCCGCCAAAAACATTCAGTACTTC.

This chain uses TRBV7-9 with TRBJ2-3; D is possibly TRBD1 (6 bases). Looked up from germline, CDR1 is SEHNR and CDR2 is FQNEAQ (reference sequence). The CDR3 is made up of 14 amino acids. V lost 6 bases, J lost 0 bases, and 10 bases lay in between. CDR3 residues: CASRSGTSTDTQYF. CDR3 sequence (DNA): TGTGCCAGCAGGTCCGGGACAAGCACAGATACGCAGTATTTT.

This clone was picked up a small number of times. This chain uses TRBV13 with TRBJ1-1; TRBD1 might be the D (5 bases). Trimming stripped 5 bases from V and 5 bases from J, with 12 bases between. This CDR3 region has 13 residues. In germline, CDR1 is PRHDT, CDR2 FYEKMQ (reference sequence). Here the CDR3 DNA reads TGTGCCAGCAGCCCATCGGGGCAGACTGAAGCTTTCTTT. It encodes CASSPSGQTEAFF.